These 10 T cell receptor beta chains originate from one sample sequenced in a study of shared clonotypes between healthy human individuals. This table comes from immunoSEQ multiplex PCR, and its TCRdb copy is limited to in-frame clones, with some not included. Of 2 million to 2.5 million clones listed, 85% to 95% are singletons. Sequenced: naive CD4+ T cells from PBMCs. As to subset: CD45RA+ positively selected. All receptors derive from a man aged 18-30 years in good health. Some clones in this sample may be carry-over from other donors' samples.

Points on this clone: At one of its ends the junction is not consistent with the germline gene, which may arise from a read error. This chain connects TRBV30 to TRBJ1-2; no reliable D call. Germline values: CDR1 GTSNPN, CDR2 SVGIG (reference sequence). This CDR3 spans 11 amino acids. The CDR3 region has the DNA TGTGCCTGGAGTGCCACCTATGGCTACATCTTC. This translates into CAWSATYGYIF.

V gene TRBV30 combines with J gene TRBJ1-4; D ambiguous. The CDR3 contains 15 residues. The germline CDR1 and CDR2 sequences are GTSNPN and SVGIG (reference sequence). The V gene lost 3 bases and the J gene lost 3 bases, with 14 bases spanning the gap. CDR3 DNA: TGTGCCTGGAGGGGTGGGCGGCGGTCTAATGAAAAACTGTTTTTT. The encoded protein is CAWRGGRRSNEKLFF. Variable domain in full (rest from reference TRBV30 and TRBJ1-4): SQTIHQWPATLVQPVGSPLSLECTVEGTSNPNLYWYRQAAGRGLQLLFYSVGIGQISSEVPQNLSASRPQDRQFILSSKKLLLSDSGFYLCAWRGGRRSNEKLFFGSGTQLSVL.

The chain links TRBV10-2 to TRBJ1-5; 9 nucleotides align to TRBD1. The CDR3 length is 16 residues. J was trimmed by 6 bases and V by 6 bases; bases with no gene match: 12. Looked up from germline, CDR1 is WSHSY and CDR2 is SAAADI. This CDR3 reads CASRETGGEGRQPQHF. CDR3 DNA sequence: TGCGCCAGCAGAGAAACAGGGGGCGAGGGTCGTCAGCCCCAGCATTTT.

V usage is TRBV4-2 and J usage is TRBJ1-2; a weak D match, TRBD1 (5 bases). CDR3 size: 14 residues. The germline CDR1 and CDR2 sequences are LGHNA and YNFKEQ. Trimming pared 6 bases from V and 6 bases from J, leaving 17 bases between. The DNA for the CDR3 is TGTGCCAGCAGTAACACCGGGACGGCCCATGGCTACACCTTC. Translation: CASSNTGTAHGYTF.

The genes are TRBV28 and TRBJ2-7; TRBD2 matches at 10 bases. The CDR3 spans 19 residues. Germline values: CDR1 MDHEN, CDR2 SYDVKM. With 1 base clipped from V and 3 bases from J, the junction kept 15 bases outside the gene matches. The CDR3 DNA follows: TGTGCCAGCAGTTTATCTATCCCGAAGCGGGAGGGAAATTACTACGAGCAGTACTTC. This codes for CASSLSIPKREGNYYEQYF.

The chain carries TRBV10-3 and TRBJ1-5; D remains ambiguous. The CDR3 totals 13 residues. Per germline, CDR1 ENHRY and CDR2 SYGVKD. V was cut by 8 bases and J by 2 bases, with 10 bases left in between. The CDR3 DNA reads as TGTGCCATCGGGAACTCGGGCAATCAGCCCCAGCATTTT. It codes for CAIGNSGNQPQHF.

The V and J genes are TRBV7-3 and TRBJ2-2; 10 nucleotides match TRBD1. Germline V lookup: CDR1 SGHTA, CDR2 FQGTGA. The CDR3 covers 17 residues. V lost 4 bases to trimming and J lost 2 bases; unmatched junction nucleotides: 7. CDR3 in amino acids: CASSSPQTGGNTGELFF. CDR3 DNA: TGTGCCAGCAGCTCCCCCCAGACAGGGGGCAACACCGGGGAGCTGTTTTTT.

This chain joins TRBV19 and TRBJ2-2, with D perhaps assigned TRBD1 or TRBD2 (5 bases each). CDR1 LNHDA and CDR2 SQIVND come from the germline V gene (reference sequence). The CDR3 contains 15 residues. V was clipped by 7 bases and J by 2 bases, with 14 bases between them. The CDR3: CASKSGPLNTGELFF. The CDR3 DNA reads as TGTGCCAGTAAATCGGGACCGCTTAACACCGGGGAGCTGTTTTTT.

The CDR3: CASSALQGSSTDTQYF. The CDR3 coding sequence is TGTGCCAGCAGTGCGTTACAGGGCTCAAGCACAGATACGCAGTATTTT. The chain links TRBV6-1 to TRBJ2-3; D possibly corresponds to TRBD1 (6 bases). V lost 4 bases and J lost 0, with 14 bases in between. This CDR3 is built from 16 residues. Germline-derived CDR1 and CDR2 are MNHNS and SASEGT.

The chain carries TRBV2 and TRBJ1-3; the match to TRBD1 covers 7 bases. This CDR3 region has 18 residues. CDR1 and CDR2 from the germline V gene are SNHLY and FYNNEI. J gave up 0 bases and V 4 bases, and 12 bases lay outside the gene matches. The DNA for the CDR3 is TGTGCCAGCAGTGGGGTGGCCCGACAGGGTAGCTCTGGAAACACCATATATTTT. Translated: CASSGVARQGSSGNTIYF.